This T cell receptor (beta chain) was obtained from a study of T cell changes during pregnancy in multiple sclerosis. The CDR3 is made up of 14 amino acids. V was pared by 5 bases and J by 2 bases, with 4 bases of the junction left unmatched. The germline gives CDR1 SGHVS, CDR2 FNYEAQ. Sequenced by immunoSEQ multiplex PCR; TCRdb stores in-frame clones only, minus some. The sample carries roughly 30,000 clones, about 90% recorded once. The origin of this receptor is a female donor in good health, enrolled as a control in a pregnancy study. The rearrangement joins TRBV7-6 to TRBJ2-5, with 8 bases fitting TRBD1. The sequenced sample was CD4+ T cells from peripheral blood mononuclear cells, obtained in the first trimester of pregnancy. DNA of the CDR3: TGTGCCAGCAGCCTATGGACAGGGCAAGAGACCCAGTACTTC. It yields the protein CASSLWTGQETQYF. Full variable domain (rest looked up from reference TRBV7-6 and TRBJ2-5): GAGVSQSPRYKVTKRGQDVALRCDPISGHVSLYWYRQALGQGPEFLTYFNYEAQQDKSGLPNDRFSAERPEGSISTLTIQRTEQRDSAMYRCASSLWTGQETQYFGPGTRLLVL.